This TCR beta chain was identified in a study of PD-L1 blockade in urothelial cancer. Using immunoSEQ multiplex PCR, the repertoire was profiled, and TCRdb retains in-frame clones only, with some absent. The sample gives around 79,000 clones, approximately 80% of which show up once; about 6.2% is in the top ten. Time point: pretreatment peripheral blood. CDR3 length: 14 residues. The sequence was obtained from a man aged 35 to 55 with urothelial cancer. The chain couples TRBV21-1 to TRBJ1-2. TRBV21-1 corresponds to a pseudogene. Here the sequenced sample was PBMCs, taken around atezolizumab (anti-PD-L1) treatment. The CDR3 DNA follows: TGTGCCAGCAGCAAAGGGCTAAGAGGGTATGGCTACACCTTC. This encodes CASSKGLRGYGYTF.